A selection of T cell receptor beta chains follows, all from one sample in a study of cytomegalovirus exposure and HLA in healthy donors. The data were produced by immunoSEQ multiplex PCR, yet TCRdb's version contains in-frame clones alone and is incomplete. Of roughly 140,000 clones in the sample, over 75% are singletons; the top ten hold about 1.7%. Sequences were obtained from PBMCs. These receptors all come from a woman aged 25 to 39 in good health and CMV-seronegative. Each CDR3 is given with its conserved first and last residue. The order of the fields is D gene, V gene, clone size, CDR3 length, J gene, CDR3 DNA, CDR3 protein. D genes are given only for firm matches. Size values are once, few and many counts, or a class for expanded clones, and some rows have none.

D: TRBD2
V: TRBV7-7
size: -
length: 22
J: TRBJ2-1
DNA: TGTGCCAGCAGCCCTAGTCCTCCGGGACTAGCGGGGGGGCGACGCCAAGACCGTGAGCAGTTCTTC
CDR3: CASSPSPPGLAGGRRQDREQFF

D: -
V: TRBV19
size: -
length: 16
J: TRBJ2-1
DNA: TGTGCCAGTAGTTATTCCGGGACACCTGAGTACAATGAGCAGTTCTTC
CDR3: CASSYSGTPEYNEQFF

D: TRBD1
V: TRBV4-2
size: -
length: 14
J: TRBJ1-4
DNA: TGTGCCAGCAGCCAAAGCCAGGGGGGCGAAAAACTGTTTTTT
CDR3: CASSQSQGGEKLFF

D: -
V: TRBV19
size: -
length: 16
J: TRBJ1-1
DNA: TGTGCCAGTAGACCGCGACCGAGCGGCGCGAACACTGAAGCTTTCTTT
CDR3: CASRPRPSGANTEAFF

D: -
V: TRBV5-1
size: -
length: 14
J: TRBJ2-2
DNA: TGCGCCAGCAGCTTGGAGGCGGGGACCGGGGAGCTGTTTTTT
CDR3: CASSLEAGTGELFF

D: TRBD1
V: TRBV9
size: -
length: 15
J: TRBJ2-1
DNA: TGTGCCAGCAGCGTAGACAGGGGGCGCGAGGATGAGCAGTTCTTC
CDR3: CASSVDRGREDEQFF

D: -
V: TRBV18
size: -
length: 14
J: TRBJ2-7
DNA: TGTGCCAGCTCACCAGACACTGACTCCTACGAGCAGTACTTC
CDR3: CASSPDTDSYEQYF

D: -
V: TRBV27
size: -
length: 13
J: TRBJ2-2
DNA: TGTGCCAGCAGACCACAGGGTCCCGGGGAGCTGTTTTTT
CDR3: CASRPQGPGELFF

D: TRBD1
V: TRBV5-1
size: once
length: 14
J: TRBJ1-2
DNA: TGCGCCAGCAGTGGACTAAGGGCAGGGGGTGGCTACACCTTC
CDR3: CASSGLRAGGGYTF

D: TRBD1
V: TRBV4-2
size: -
length: 16
J: TRBJ2-3
DNA: TGTGCCAGCAGCCACCAGGGGGACAACCAGGCAGATACGCAGTATTTT
CDR3: CASSHQGDNQADTQYF

D: TRBD1
V: TRBV15
size: few
length: 15
J: TRBJ1-3
DNA: TGTGCCACGGGCAGGGACAGAGGCTCCGGAAACACCATATATTTT
CDR3: CATGRDRGSGNTIYF

D: -
V: TRBV6-1
size: -
length: 16
J: TRBJ1-5
DNA: TGTGCCAGCAGTGCCGGGACGGGGGTAAGCAATCAGCCCCAGCATTTT
CDR3: CASSAGTGVSNQPQHF

D: -
V: TRBV6-5
size: few
length: 14
J: TRBJ2-7
DNA: TGTGCCAGCAGTTACGCCGACGGGGAACGCGAGCAGTACTTC
CDR3: CASSYADGEREQYF

D: TRBD2
V: TRBV18
size: -
length: 16
J: TRBJ2-3
DNA: TGTGCCAGCTCACCCCCGGGCCTAGCGGGCACAGATACGCAGTATTTT
CDR3: CASSPPGLAGTDTQYF

D: -
V: TRBV4-1
size: -
length: 17
J: TRBJ1-3
DNA: TGCGCTAGCAGCCTCTGGGAGATCAGCGAAAGTGGAAACACCATATATTTT
CDR3: CASSLWEISESGNTIYF

D: TRBD2
V: TRBV6-5
size: -
length: 14
J: TRBJ2-7
DNA: TGTGCCAGCAGATACGGGGGGGGCCCCTACGAGCAGTACTTC
CDR3: CASRYGGGPYEQYF